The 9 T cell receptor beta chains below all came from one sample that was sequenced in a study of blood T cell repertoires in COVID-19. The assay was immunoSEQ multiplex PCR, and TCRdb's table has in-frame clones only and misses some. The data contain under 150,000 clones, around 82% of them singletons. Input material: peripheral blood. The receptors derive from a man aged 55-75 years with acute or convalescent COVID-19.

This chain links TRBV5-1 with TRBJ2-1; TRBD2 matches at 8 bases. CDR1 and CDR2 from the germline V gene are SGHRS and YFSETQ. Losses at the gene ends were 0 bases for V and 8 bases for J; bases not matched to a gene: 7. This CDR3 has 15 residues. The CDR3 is CASSLEATSVYEQFF. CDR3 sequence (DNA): TGCGCCAGCAGCTTGGAGGCGACTAGCGTCTATGAGCAGTTCTTC.

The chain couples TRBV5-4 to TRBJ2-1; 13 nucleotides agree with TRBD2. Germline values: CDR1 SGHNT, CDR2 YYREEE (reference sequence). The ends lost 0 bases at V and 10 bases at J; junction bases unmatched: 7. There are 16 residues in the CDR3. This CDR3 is CASSLAGLAGQSEQFF. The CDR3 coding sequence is TGTGCCAGCAGCTTGGCGGGACTAGCGGGGCAATCAGAGCAGTTCTTC.

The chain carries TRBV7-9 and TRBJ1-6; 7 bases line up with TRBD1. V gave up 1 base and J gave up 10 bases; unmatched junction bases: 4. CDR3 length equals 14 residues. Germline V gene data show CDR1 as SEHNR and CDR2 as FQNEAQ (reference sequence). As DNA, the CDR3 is TGTGCCAGCAGCTTAGAGGGGGCCCGATCACCCCTCCACTTT. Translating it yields CASSLEGARSPLHF.

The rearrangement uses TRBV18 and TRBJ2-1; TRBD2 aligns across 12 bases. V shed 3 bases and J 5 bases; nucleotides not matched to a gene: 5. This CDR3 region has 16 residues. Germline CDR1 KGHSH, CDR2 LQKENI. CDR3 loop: CASSPPTSGRNNEQFF. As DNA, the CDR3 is TGTGCCAGCTCACCCCCGACTAGCGGGAGAAACAATGAGCAGTTCTTC.

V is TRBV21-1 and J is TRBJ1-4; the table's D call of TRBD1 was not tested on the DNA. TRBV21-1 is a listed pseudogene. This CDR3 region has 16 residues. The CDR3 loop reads CASSSRDRGLREKLFF. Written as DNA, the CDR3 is TGTGCCAGCAGCAGCCGGGACAGGGGGCTACGAGAAAAACTGTTTTTT.

The CDR3, as DNA: TGCGCCAGCAGCCTAACCGGGACAGGGGGGACCCAGTACTTC. This codes for CASSLTGTGGTQYF. This sequence joins TRBV5-1 and TRBJ2-5, with 11 positions matching TRBD1. Trimming removed 4 bases from V and 7 bases from J; junction bases left unmatched: 6. CDR3 length: 14 residues. Germline V gene data show CDR1 as SGHRS and CDR2 as YFSETQ. Full variable domain (missing parts from reference TRBV5-1 and TRBJ2-5): KAGVTQTPRYLIKTRGQQVTLSCSPISGHRSVSWYQQTPGQGLQFLFEYFSETQRNKGNFPGRFSGRQFSNSRSEMNVSTLELGDSALYLCASSLTGTGGTQYFGPGTRLLVL.

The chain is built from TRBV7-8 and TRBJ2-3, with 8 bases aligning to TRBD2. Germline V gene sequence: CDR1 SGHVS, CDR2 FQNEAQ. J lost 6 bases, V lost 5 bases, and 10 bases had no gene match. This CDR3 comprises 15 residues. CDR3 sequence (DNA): TGTGCCAGCAGCCCACGGACTAGCCCAGGGGATACGCAGTATTTT. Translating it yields CASSPRTSPGDTQYF.

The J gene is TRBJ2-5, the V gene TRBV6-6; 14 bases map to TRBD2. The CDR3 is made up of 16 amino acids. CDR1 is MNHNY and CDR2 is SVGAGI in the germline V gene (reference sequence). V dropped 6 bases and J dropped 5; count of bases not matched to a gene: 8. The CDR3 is CASSPGLAGEWETQYF. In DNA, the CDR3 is TGTGCCAGCAGCCCGGGACTAGCGGGAGAGTGGGAGACCCAGTACTTC.

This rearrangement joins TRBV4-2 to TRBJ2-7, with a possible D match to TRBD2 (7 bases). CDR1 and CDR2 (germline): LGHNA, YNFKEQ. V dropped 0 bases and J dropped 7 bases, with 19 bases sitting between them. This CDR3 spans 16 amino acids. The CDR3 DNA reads TGTGCCAGCAGCCAAGATAGGGGGGAGGGCCTCTGGGAGCAGTACTTC. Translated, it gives CASSQDRGEGLWEQYF.